The text below deals with one T cell receptor beta chain. Measured with immunoSEQ multiplex PCR; TCRdb has only the in-frame clones, and not every one. The sample carries 6,000 to 9,000 clones, 98% recorded once. These data originate in a study of naive CD8 T cells in extremely preterm neonates. The CDR3 extends over 16 amino acids. V was shortened by 1 base and J by 1 base, with 11 bases between the two germline ends. The germline V gene has CDR1 SGHAT and CDR2 FQNNGV. The rearrangement uses TRBV11-2 and TRBJ2-1; perhaps TRBD2 as D (5 bases). The sequence derives from a human donor in good health. Sequencing input: naive CD8+ T cells from blood. The DNA of the CDR3 is TGTGCCAGCAGCTTAGTCGGGGTTGGATCCTACAATGAGCAGTTCTTC. Translation gives CASSLVGVGSYNEQFF.